The 9 T cell receptor beta chains listed next were all sequenced from one sample in a study of regulatory T cells in long-lasting Graves disease (dated by TCRdb to the early 2020s). This sample's time point label indicates: newly diagnosed GD, antithyroid drugs for less than 3 months. RNA was extracted from PBMCs in TRIzol for both TCR sequencing and RNA sequencing. Receptors were amplified or captured by multiplex PCR. Sequencing took place on an Illumina HiSeq 4000. TCR beta libraries were built with iRepertoire HTBI primers and Arm-PCR amplification of CDR3 regions. TCRdb reprocessed the public reads (quality trimming at Q25 with fastp, clone calling with MiXCR) and kept in-frame beta chains. Entries that share a CDR3 protein sequence are merged under the most common genes and DNA. The sample table records over 500,000 distinct CDR3 sequences; 15% to 20% of these occur just once. The ten largest clones represent around 12% of the sample.

This sample also belongs to another study, concerning T cells in Graves' hyperthyroidism and ophthalmopathy.

Source: peripheral blood mononuclear cells (PBMCs), taken at new diagnosis, from a patient treated with antithyroid drugs. All receptors come from a man aged 18 to 30 with Graves disease. Donor details come from another sample of the same person, matched by shared clones.

As for this clonotype: Being one base from a much bigger clone, this may be a read error. The rearrangement joins TRBV6-8 to TRBJ2-1; the D gene is possibly TRBD1 (6 bases). This CDR3 comprises 12 residues. CDR1 is MNHGY and CDR2 is SAAAGT in the germline V gene. Deletions cut 6 bases from V and 9 bases from J, with 12 bases between. Written as DNA, the CDR3 is TGTGCCAGCAGCGCCACAGGGTTTGAGCAGTTCTTC. Translated, it gives CASSATGFEQFF.

This clonotype has more than one count but fewer than ten. The V gene is TRBV20-1, the J gene TRBJ2-1, with 10 bases fitting TRBD2. This CDR3 spans 15 amino acids. CDR1 DFQATT and CDR2 SNEGSKA come from the germline V gene (reference sequence). V shed 3 bases and J 3 bases; nucleotides not matched to a gene: 5. The CDR3 DNA follows: TGCAGTGCTAGTCGACTAGCGGGTATCTACAATGAGCAGTTCTTC. It encodes CSASRLAGIYNEQFF.

About this clonotype itself: A much larger clone is a single base away; this may be a read error. This chain links TRBV6-5 with TRBJ2-7; D may be TRBD2 (7 bases). V lost 2 bases to trimming and J lost 5 bases, with 10 bases between them. The CDR3 covers 13 residues. The germline V gene encodes CDR1 MNHEY and CDR2 SVGAGI. CDR3 nucleotide sequence: TGTGCCAGCAGTTACGGCGGGGGCCACGAGCAGTACTTC. It translates to CASSYGGGHEQYF.

The chain is built from TRBV7-2 and TRBJ2-1; tentatively, D is TRBD2 (6 bases). The germline gives CDR1 SGHTA, CDR2 FQGNSA. Trimming took off 2 bases at V and 7 bases at J, with 18 bases between the two ends. CDR3 length: 16 residues. In nucleotides, the CDR3 is TGTGCCAGCAGCTTATTCGGGGGAGGCTCGACTAATGAGCAGTTCTTC. This gives the protein CASSLFGGGSTNEQFF.

Ten or more counts support this clonotype. In DNA, the CDR3 is TGCAGTGCTAAGTGGCTAGCGAACTACAATGAGCAGTTCTTC. Its translation: CSAKWLANYNEQFF. The chain has TRBV20-1 and TRBJ2-1; tentative D call: TRBD2 (6 bases). The CDR3 is made up of 14 amino acids. Between the trimmed V and J ends, which lost 4 bases and 3 bases, there was a span of 13 bases. CDR1 and CDR2 (germline): DFQATT, SNEGSKA (reference sequence).

The sample holds many counts of this clonotype. The V call is TRBV24-1, the J call TRBJ2-1; D remains ambiguous. The CDR3 spans 15 residues. In germline, CDR1 is KGHDR, CDR2 SFDVKD. V was clipped by 1 base and J by 6 bases, with 12 bases between them. CDR3: CATSDFTSRVNEQFF. The CDR3 DNA reads as TGTGCCACCAGTGATTTTACGAGTAGGGTCAATGAGCAGTTCTTC.

V usage is TRBV2 and J usage is TRBJ2-5, with 11 bases lining up with TRBD2. Germline-derived CDR1 and CDR2 are SNHLY and FYNNEI. The V and J ends lost 6 bases and 5 bases, in that order; junction bases with no gene match: 8. This CDR3 is 15 amino acids long. CDR3 residues: CASRVAGGGSETQYF. The CDR3 coding sequence is TGTGCCAGCAGGGTAGCGGGGGGGGGTAGCGAGACCCAGTACTTC.

This clonotype has just a few counts. The chain links TRBV6-8 to TRBJ2-3, with 9 positions matching TRBD2. The length of the CDR3 is 17 residues. CDR1 is MNHGY, CDR2 SAAAGT, per germline. Trimming removed 0 bases from V and 5 bases from J; junction bases left unmatched: 9. CDR3 protein: CASSYSPREGRKDTQYF. The CDR3 DNA reads as TGTGCCAGCAGTTACTCGCCGCGGGAGGGCCGGAAAGATACGCAGTATTTT.

V and J are TRBV28 and TRBJ1-3, with a tentative D call TRBD1 (5 bases). The CDR3 totals 14 residues. The germline CDR1 and CDR2 sequences are MDHEN and SYDVKM. V lost 3 bases to trimming and J lost 4 bases, with 10 bases between them. CDR3 DNA: TGTGCCAGCAGTTTTCAGGGAACGGGAAACACCATATATTTT. This gives the protein CASSFQGTGNTIYF.